Presented here are 3 T cell receptor beta chains from one specimen sequenced in a study of cytomegalovirus exposure and HLA in healthy donors. The PCR ran on 60 Vbeta and 13 Jbeta primers. Assay used: immunoSEQ multiplex PCR; TCRdb lists only in-frame clones, some missing. Here the sample spans 100,000 to 150,000 clones, 75% to 85% being singletons. The sample consisted of PBMCs. These receptors were taken from a middle-aged man in good health and CMV-seronegative.

The chain joins TRBV6-5 to TRBJ2-7; TRBD1 might be the D (5 bases). The CDR3 loop spans 14 amino acids. CDR1 is MNHEY, CDR2 SVGAGI, per germline. Trimming stripped 0 bases from V and 4 bases from J, with 10 bases between. CDR3 coding DNA: TGTGCCAGCAGTTACTCCCGTGGGGCGTACGAGCAGTACTTC. Protein sequence: CASSYSRGAYEQYF.

V and J are TRBV11-2 and TRBJ2-7; D not resolved. V gave up 5 bases and J gave up 2 bases, with 13 bases separating them. This CDR3 has 14 residues. CDR1 is SGHAT and CDR2 is FQNNGV in the germline V gene. The CDR3 DNA follows: TGTGCCAGCAGCCAGACGGATGGGCCCTACGAGCAGTACTTC. As protein: CASSQTDGPYEQYF. Supplemented by reference TRBV11-2 and TRBJ2-7, the full variable domain reads EAGVAQSPRYKIIEKRQSVAFWCNPISGHATLYWYQQILGQGPKLLIQFQNNGVVDDSQLPKDRFSAERLKGVDSTLKIQPAKLEDSAVYLCASSQTDGPYEQYFGPGTRLTVT.

This clone turned up a few times. V is TRBV7-7 and J is TRBJ1-1; maybe TRBD1 (5 bases). This CDR3 comprises 13 residues. Germline values: CDR1 SSHAT, CDR2 FNYEAQ (reference sequence). V gave up 5 bases and J gave up 1 base, with 8 bases separating them. DNA for the CDR3: TGTGCCAGCAGCGAACAGGAGAACACTGAAGCTTTCTTT. Translating it yields CASSEQENTEAFF.